One T cell receptor beta chain is described in this entry. Ten or more counts support this clonotype. Its binding antigen is unknown. Per-nucleotide qualities are absent, and no much larger clonotype sits a single base away. Deletion took 2 bases off V and 5 bases off J, with a span of 13 bases between the germline ends. CDR1 is given as ENHRY and CDR2 as SYGVKD, both from the germline V gene. From the cysteine through the phenylalanine, the CDR3 covers 14 amino acids. Only the CDR3 DNA is retained, 42 bases long and in frame from the first base. The TCR beta CDR3 regions were amplified from the RNA transcripts. The first round of RT-PCR for the TCR CDR3 was performed with the HTBI primer set and the Qiagen OneStep RT-PCR kit. The libraries were constructed in a second round of multiplex PCR and then size-selected and purified. Libraries were sequenced paired-end with 100 bp reads on an Illumina HiSeq2000. The paper's data handling went like this. SOAPnuke was used to process the raw data, removing reads that contained adapters or uncalled bases, had a mean Phred below 15, or lacked an exact match to the constant primer or identifier. High-quality paired reads were merged with COPE v1.2.5, and unique nucleotide sequences were defined as clonotypes. MiTCR v1.1 was used to align the clonotypes against IMGT TRBV, TRBD and TRBJ reference segments. The analysis included only V-J combinations with a frequency above 0.0001, which together covered 98% to 99.2% of the repertoires. A TCS score was defined as the ratio of F50 (clonal expansion) to E x V (chaos), with BLOSUM62-based TCRdist applied between CDR3 peptides within each V-J. Welch's t-statistics and random forest reduced roughly 530 V-J features to 10 to 15, which were used in a naive Bayes classifier (R e1071). Using fastp at Q25 and MiXCR, TCRdb reprocessed the public reads and kept productive beta chains. When rows share a CDR3 protein, they turn into one entry using the most common DNA and genes. TCRdb's processing, not the study's, gives the V and J calls here. Recorded for this sample are 460,000 or so distinct CDR3 sequences; around an eighth of them occurred a single time. The biggest ten clones account for over 15% of the sample.

Stable Graves' hyperthyroidism was defined as no progression to ophthalmopathy during 18 months of follow-up. Hyperthyroidism patients were newly diagnosed, had a disease duration of under 2 months, and were aged 18 to 65 years. Patients with uncontrolled infections, other autoimmune diseases, pregnancy or lactation were excluded. Diagnoses were established on the basis of clinical symptoms, serum thyroxine and TRAb, thyroid ultrasound, and orbital computed tomography. PBMCs were separated from under 12 ml of fresh peripheral blood using Ficoll-Paque density gradient centrifugation. Trizol reagent was used to extract total RNA, and RNA quality was then checked on an Agilent 2100 Bioanalyzer. This entry is derived from a study of T cells in Graves' hyperthyroidism and ophthalmopathy (dated by TCRdb to about 2019). For the wider study: Peripheral blood was collected at initial diagnosis, before any treatment. TCR V-J signatures able to tell the groups apart were searched for in a discovery cohort of 90 to 100 patients, of whom fewer than 45 had Graves' ophthalmopathy and roughly 58 had stable Graves' hyperthyroidism. An independent validation cohort of around 19 hyperthyroidism patients and 15 or so patients who later progressed to ophthalmopathy tested prospective prediction of ophthalmopathy. The 100 discovery patients were randomly split 7:3 into training and test sets. In addition, the study compared T-cell repertoires in thyroid tissue and in blood from five or six Graves' hyperthyroidism patients. After blood sampling, hyperthyroidism patients were treated with methimazole at a starting dose of 30 mg daily, and ophthalmopathy patients were treated with high-dose intravenous methylprednisolone. According to the paper, TCR Vbeta CDR3 sequencing was carried out on over 130 peripheral blood samples, which came from 40 to 45 ophthalmopathy, 75 to 80 hyperthyroidism and approximately 17 progressor patients. Overall study outcomes, separate from this receptor: Most expanded thyroid clonotypes (frequency above 0.001) were also detected in blood, suggesting blood repertoires may reflect thyroid immune responses. No statistical method was used to set the sample size in advance, and investigators knew the group allocation. In cross-validation, a model built on a 13 V-J signature told ophthalmopathy apart from stable hyperthyroidism with about 90% sensitivity and 81% to 82% specificity, and in testing the same model reached 80%/75%. During validation, the model predicted progression to ophthalmopathy a median of approximately 7 months ahead of onset, with around 71% sensitivity and 72% to 80% specificity.

The chain is assembled from TRBV10-3 and TRBJ2-7, with a weak D call of TRBD2 (6 bases match). The receptor comes from a woman between 18 and 29 years old with Graves' hyperthyroidism. The sequencing sample was made of blood. The CDR3 in this case is CAISEERLENEQYF. DNA sequence: TGTGCCATCAGTGAGGAAAGACTAGAGAACGAGCAGTACTTC.